This passage covers 18 T cell receptor beta chains from one sample sequenced in a study of T cells in localized non-small cell lung cancer. Method: immunoSEQ multiplex PCR; TCRdb's copy keeps in-frame clones and lacks some. Found here are 26,000 or so clones, approximately 91% of them singletons; the top ten hold more than 12%. This sample comprised peripheral blood, obtained before any cancer treatment. These receptors came from a female donor at least 60 years old with stage II squamous cell lung carcinoma.

The V and J genes are TRBV28 and TRBJ2-4; maybe TRBD1 (5 bases). CDR1 and CDR2 from the germline V gene are MDHEN and SYDVKM. Deletions cut 6 bases from V and 9 bases from J, with 18 bases between. The CDR3 contains 14 residues. CDR3 region: CASSPLGQGTIQYF. In DNA, the CDR3 is TGTGCCAGCAGCCCGCTGGGGCAGGGTACCATTCAGTACTTC.

This clone turned up a few times. This chain links TRBV27 with TRBJ1-6; TRBD1 aligns across 10 bases. Germline CDR1 is MNHEY and CDR2 is SMNVEV (reference sequence). Trimming at V came to 3 bases and at J to 9 bases, leaving 5 bases not matched to a gene. The CDR3 loop spans 15 amino acids. CDR3 coding DNA: TGTGCCAGCAGTTTCCGACAGGGGGCAAGTTCACCCCTCCACTTT. Encoded protein: CASSFRQGASSPLHF.

The chain carries TRBV6-1 and TRBJ2-1; the match to TRBD1 covers 8 bases. Germline CDR1 is MNHNS and CDR2 is SASEGT. With V trimmed by 8 bases and J by 12 bases, 12 bases remained unmatched. The CDR3 loop spans 13 amino acids. Here the CDR3 reads CASEDREVVGQFF. Written as DNA, the CDR3 is TGTGCCAGCGAGGACAGGGAAGTTGTCGGGCAGTTCTTC.

V and J are TRBV15 and TRBJ1-2; TRBD1 matches 9 bases. The CDR3 is 14 residues long. Germline V lookup: CDR1 LNHNV, CDR2 YYDKDF (reference sequence). With V trimmed by 1 base and J by 4 bases, 1 base remained unmatched. CDR3 protein: CATSRGQGGYGYTF. The DNA of the CDR3 is TGTGCCACCAGCAGAGGACAGGGGGGCTATGGCTACACCTTC.

The chain joins TRBV5-1 to TRBJ2-2, with TRBD1 matching 8 bases. Germline-derived CDR1 and CDR2 are SGHRS and YFSETQ. This CDR3 is built from 19 residues. V lost 2 bases, J lost 2 bases, and 14 bases stayed unmatched. CDR3 in DNA: TGCGCCAGCAGCTTAGGACAGGGTTTGGCGTACGGAAACACCGGGGAGCTGTTTTTT. Translation: CASSLGQGLAYGNTGELFF.

The rearrangement joins TRBV25-1 to TRBJ2-5, with D possibly TRBD1 on 6 matching bases. V lost 6 bases, J lost 4 bases, and 12 bases lay in between. CDR1 is MGHDK, CDR2 SYGVNS, per germline. The CDR3 sequence is 13 residues long. CDR3 bases: TGTGCCAGCAGGAACAGGGAAAGAGAGACCCAGTACTTC. It translates to CASRNRERETQYF.

V is TRBV6-4 and J is TRBJ1-1, with D perhaps matching TRBD1 (5 bases). This CDR3 is built from 15 residues. Looked up from germline, CDR1 is MRHNA and CDR2 is SNTAGT. Trimming cost V 4 bases and J 4 bases, with 16 bases left between them. The DNA of the CDR3 is TGTGCCAGCAGTGCTAGAGACCCAGGGAGCACTGAAGCTTTCTTT. As protein: CASSARDPGSTEAFF.

V and J are TRBV18 and TRBJ2-7, with D maybe TRBD1 (5 bases). This CDR3 is 15 amino acids long. CDR1 is KGHSH, CDR2 LQKENI, per germline. V was clipped by 8 bases and J by 2 bases, with 19 bases between them. The chain's CDR3 is CASGPREGATYEQYF. DNA of the CDR3: TGTGCCAGCGGGCCCAGGGAAGGGGCCACCTACGAGCAGTACTTC.

The chain employs TRBV18 and TRBJ2-7, with 14 bases identical to TRBD2. The germline CDR1 and CDR2 sequences are KGHSH and LQKENI. The V and J ends lost 2 bases and 7 bases, in that order; junction bases with no gene match: 4. CDR3 length: 15 residues. The CDR3 DNA is TGTGCCAGCTCACCAGGGGGACTAGCGGGAGAAGAGCAGTACTTC. Its protein product is CASSPGGLAGEEQYF. The variable domain in full, with the rest retrieved from reference TRBV18 and TRBJ2-7, is NAGVMQNPRHLVRRRGQEARLRCSPMKGHSHVYWYRQLPEEGLKFMVYLQKENIIDESGMPKERFSAEFPKEGPSILRIQQVVRGDSAAYFCASSPGGLAGEEQYFGPGTRLTVT.

The chain links TRBV9 to TRBJ2-1; the D gene is possibly TRBD1 (5 bases). This CDR3 is built from 15 residues. Trimming shortened V by 0 bases and J by 2 bases, and 9 bases separated the two germline ends. Germline V gene sequence: CDR1 SGDLS, CDR2 YYNGEE. The CDR3 loop is CASSVEAGTYNEQFF. The DNA for the CDR3 is TGTGCCAGCAGCGTAGAGGCAGGGACCTACAATGAGCAGTTCTTC.

The chain uses TRBV28 and TRBJ2-3, with D tentatively TRBD1 or TRBD2 (5 bases each). Germline V gives CDR1 MDHEN, CDR2 SYDVKM. V gave up 6 bases and J gave up 5 bases, with 18 bases separating them. The CDR3 runs 15 residues. The CDR3 protein is CASSSWTGTGDTQYF. CDR3 nucleotides: TGTGCCAGCAGCTCCTGGACCGGGACGGGAGATACGCAGTATTTT.

The gene calls are TRBV19 and TRBJ1-4; 8 nucleotides align to TRBD1. The V and J ends lost 8 bases and 7 bases, in that order; junction bases with no gene match: 15. The germline CDR1 and CDR2 sequences are LNHDA and SQIVND (reference sequence). This CDR3 has 16 residues. The CDR3 protein is CASYGPLRGHGEKLFF. CDR3 DNA: TGTGCCAGTTACGGACCACTCAGGGGGCACGGTGAAAAACTGTTTTTT.

This chain links TRBV6-6 with TRBJ1-2; D remains unclear. Trimming left V 5 bases short and J 0 bases short, with 10 bases between. The CDR3 contains 14 residues. Germline V gene data show CDR1 as MNHNY and CDR2 as SVGAGI (reference sequence). This chain's CDR3 is CASSPGFTNYGYTF. CDR3 coding DNA: TGTGCCAGCAGTCCGGGATTTACTAACTATGGCTACACCTTC.

This clone appeared a single time. The CDR3 loop is CASSLGIPFYEQYF. The CDR3 DNA reads TGCGCCAGCAGCCTGGGAATCCCATTCTACGAGCAGTACTTC. The genes are TRBV5-1 and TRBJ2-7; D is unresolved. The CDR3 runs 14 residues. Germline CDR1 reads SGHRS; CDR2 reads YFSETQ. V was shortened by 4 bases and J by 3 bases, with 14 bases between the two germline ends.

The V and J genes are TRBV28 and TRBJ2-7, with 8 bases aligning to TRBD2. Trimming at V came to 7 bases and at J to 5 bases, leaving 4 bases not matched to a gene. CDR1 and CDR2 from the germline V gene are MDHEN and SYDVKM. This CDR3 has 12 residues. Here the CDR3 DNA reads TGTGCCAGCATCGGGGGGGCCAACGAGCAGTACTTC. Translated, it gives CASIGGANEQYF.

The genes are TRBV28 and TRBJ1-2; tentatively, D is TRBD1 (6 bases). The germline V and J ends were trimmed by 3 bases and 4 bases, with 24 bases remaining between them. CDR1 MDHEN and CDR2 SYDVKM come from the germline V gene. This CDR3 contains 18 residues. CDR3 DNA: TGTGCCAGCAGTTTGGGGGGCTACAGGACAGCCGGGTCCTATGGCTACACCTTC. It codes for CASSLGGYRTAGSYGYTF.

The chain has TRBV28 and TRBJ1-1; possibly TRBD1 for D (6 bases). The ends were cut back, 6 bases at V and 10 bases at J, with 12 bases in the middle. Germline-derived CDR1 and CDR2 are MDHEN and SYDVKM. This CDR3 has 11 residues. The CDR3: CASSRGLGAFF. CDR3 coding DNA: TGTGCCAGCAGCAGGGGTCTTGGAGCTTTCTTT.

J is TRBJ1-2 and V is TRBV30; D gene ambiguous. CDR1 and CDR2 (germline): GTSNPN, SVGIG (reference sequence). The CDR3 loop spans 11 amino acids. Trimming took off 6 bases at V and 8 bases at J, with 13 bases between the two ends. The DNA of the CDR3 is TGTGCCTGTTGGAGTTCGAGGGGCTACACCTTC. It yields the protein CACWSSRGYTF. Full variable domain (missing parts from reference TRBV30 and TRBJ1-2): SQTIHQWPATLVQPVGSPLSLECTVEGTSNPNLYWYRQAAGRGLQLLFYSVGIGQISSEVPQNLSASRPQDRQFILSSKKLLLSDSGFYLCACWSSRGYTFGSGTRLTVV.